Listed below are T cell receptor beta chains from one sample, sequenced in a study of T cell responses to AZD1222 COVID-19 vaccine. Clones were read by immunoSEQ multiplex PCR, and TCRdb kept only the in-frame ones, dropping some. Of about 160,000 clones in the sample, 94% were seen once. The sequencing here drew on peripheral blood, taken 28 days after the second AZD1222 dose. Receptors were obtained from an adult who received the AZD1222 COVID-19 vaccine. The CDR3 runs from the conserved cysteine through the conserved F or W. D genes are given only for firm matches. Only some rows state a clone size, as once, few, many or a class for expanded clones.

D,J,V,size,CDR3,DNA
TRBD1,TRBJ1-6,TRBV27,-,CASNSKGAGSPLHF,TGTGCCAGCAATTCTAAGGGGGCAGGTTCACCCCTCCACTTT
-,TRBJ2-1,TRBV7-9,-,CAVYWGRIAGYNEQFF,TGTGCCGTATATTGGGGGCGAATAGCGGGTTACAATGAGCAGTTCTTC
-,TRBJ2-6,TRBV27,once,CASSLRLGGYPGANVLTF,TGTGCCAGCAGTTTAAGGTTAGGAGGGTACCCTGGGGCCAACGTCCTGACTTTC
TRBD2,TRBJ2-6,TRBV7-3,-,CATAELAGAGANVLTF,TGTGCCACAGCAGAACTAGCGGGAGCTGGGGCCAACGTCCTGACTTTC
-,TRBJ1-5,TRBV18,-,CASSDGGGQPQHF,TGTGCCAGCTCAGACGGGGGCGGTCAGCCCCAGCATTTT
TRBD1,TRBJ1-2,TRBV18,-,CASSYSGTARGYTF,TGTGCCAGCTCCTACTCCGGGACAGCAAGGGGCTACACCTTC
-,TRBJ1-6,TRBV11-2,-,CASSLEPLDYSPLHF,TGTGCCAGCAGCTTAGAACCCCTTGATTATTCACCCCTCCACTTT
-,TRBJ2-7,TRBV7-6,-,CASSPQGGREFPYEQYF,TGTGCCAGCAGTCCGCAGGGGGGGCGGGAATTTCCTTACGAGCAGTACTTC
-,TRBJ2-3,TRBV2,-,CASSAQGSSTDTQYF,TGTGCCAGCAGTGCCCAGGGATCTAGCACAGATACGCAGTATTTT
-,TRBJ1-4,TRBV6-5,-,CASSYSMRDNEKLFF,TGTGCCAGCAGTTACTCGATGAGGGATAATGAAAAACTGTTTTTT
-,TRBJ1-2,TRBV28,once,CASSLTGNYGYTF,TGTGCCAGCAGTTTAACAGGGAACTATGGCTACACCTTC
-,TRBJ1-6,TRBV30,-,CAWSERGPLHF,TGTGCCTGGAGTGAGAGGGGACCCCTCCACTTT
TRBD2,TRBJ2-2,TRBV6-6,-,CASTNGGVDTGELFF,TGTGCCAGCACCAATGGGGGGGTGGACACCGGGGAGCTGTTTTTT
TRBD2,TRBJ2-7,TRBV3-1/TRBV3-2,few,CASSQGIGLAGKYEQYF,TGTGCCAGCAGCCAGGGTATTGGACTAGCGGGAAAATACGAGCAGTACTTC
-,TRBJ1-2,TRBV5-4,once,CASSRSTGMTNYGYTF,TGTGCCAGCAGCCGGTCAACAGGGATGACTAACTATGGCTACACCTTC
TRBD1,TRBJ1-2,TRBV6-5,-,CASSSSPTGERGYTF,TGTGCCAGCAGTTCATCTCCGACAGGGGAAAGAGGCTACACCTTC
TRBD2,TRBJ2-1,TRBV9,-,CASSVRLAGGPFEQFF,TGTGCCAGCAGCGTCCGACTAGCGGGAGGGCCTTTTGAGCAGTTCTTC
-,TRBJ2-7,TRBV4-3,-,CASSQDGSYEQYF,TGCGCCAGCAGCCAGGACGGTTCCTACGAGCAGTACTTC
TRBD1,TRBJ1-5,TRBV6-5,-,CASSYGQGGQPQHF,TGTGCCAGCAGTTACGGACAGGGCGGCCAGCCCCAGCATTTT
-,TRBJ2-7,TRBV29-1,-,CSVGRDAYEEQYF,TGCAGCGTTGGCCGGGACGCCTACGAAGAGCAGTACTTC
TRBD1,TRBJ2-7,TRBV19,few,CATQGGYEQYF,TGTGCCACACAGGGGGGATACGAGCAGTACTTC
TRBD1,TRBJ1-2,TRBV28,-,CASSWTGGNYGYTF,TGTGCCAGCAGTTGGACAGGGGGCAACTATGGCTACACCTTC
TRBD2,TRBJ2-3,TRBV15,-,CATSRAAGGTDTQYF,TGTGCCACCAGCAGAGCGGCGGGAGGAACAGATACGCAGTATTTT
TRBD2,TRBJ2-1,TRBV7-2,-,CASSLYASGHNEQFF,TGTGCCAGCAGCTTATATGCTAGCGGGCACAATGAGCAGTTCTTC
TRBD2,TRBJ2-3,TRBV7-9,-,CASSSGLAGDGDTQYF,TGTGCCAGCAGCTCGGGACTAGCGGGAGATGGCGATACGCAGTATTTT
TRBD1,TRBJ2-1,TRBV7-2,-,CASSPNRDRAYEQFF,TGTGCCAGCAGTCCAAACCGGGACAGGGCGTATGAGCAGTTCTTC
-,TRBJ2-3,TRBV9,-,CASSVMTGGDTQYF,TGTGCCAGCAGCGTTATGACCGGGGGAGATACGCAGTATTTT
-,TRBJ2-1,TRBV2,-,CASSARGSYNEQFF,TGTGCCAGCAGTGCCCGTGGGTCCTACAATGAGCAGTTCTTC
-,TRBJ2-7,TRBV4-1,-,CASSQDPAPSYEQYF,TGCGCCAGCAGCCAAGACCCAGCCCCCTCCTACGAGCAGTACTTC
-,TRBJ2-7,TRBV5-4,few,CASSLGRGSEQYF,TGTGCCAGCAGCTTGGGGAGGGGATCCGAGCAGTACTTC
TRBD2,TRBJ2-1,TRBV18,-,CASSPGTSGMDNEQFF,TGTGCCAGCTCACCTGGGACTAGCGGGATGGATAATGAGCAGTTCTTC
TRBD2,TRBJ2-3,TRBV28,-,CASSLLAGSTDTQYF,TGTGCCAGCAGTTTATTAGCGGGGAGCACAGATACGCAGTATTTT
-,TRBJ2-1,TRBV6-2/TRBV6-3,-,CASSYGLKWLSYNEQFF,TGTGCCAGCAGTTATGGCTTAAAGTGGTTATCCTACAATGAGCAGTTCTTC
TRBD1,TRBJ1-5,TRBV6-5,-,CASRTGGDQPQHF,TGTGCCAGCAGGACAGGGGGGGATCAGCCCCAGCATTTT
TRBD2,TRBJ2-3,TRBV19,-,CASSGLAGVYTQYF,TGTGCCAGTAGTGGACTAGCGGGAGTTTATACGCAGTATTTT
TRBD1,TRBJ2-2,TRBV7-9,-,CASSYPGQGATGELFF,TGTGCCAGCAGTTACCCGGGACAGGGGGCCACCGGGGAGCTGTTTTTT
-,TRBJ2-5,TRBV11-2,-,CASRADRSETQYF,TGTGCCAGCCGAGCCGACCGGTCAGAGACCCAGTACTTC
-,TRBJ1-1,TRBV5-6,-,CASSLGFDRMNTEAFF,TGTGCCAGCAGCTTGGGTTTCGACAGAATGAACACTGAAGCTTTCTTT
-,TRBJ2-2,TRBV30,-,CAWNPRGDGELFF,TGTGCCTGGAATCCTAGGGGGGACGGGGAGCTGTTTTTT
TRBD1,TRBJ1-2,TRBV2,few,CASSSDRDGYTF,TGTGCCAGCAGCTCGGACAGGGATGGCTACACCTTC
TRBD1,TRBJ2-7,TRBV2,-,CASSEMGQAYYEQYF,TGTGCCAGCAGTGAAATGGGACAGGCATACTACGAGCAGTACTTC
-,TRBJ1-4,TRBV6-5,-,CASSYGYRDGNEKLFF,TGTGCCAGCAGTTACGGGTACCGGGACGGGAATGAAAAACTGTTTTTT
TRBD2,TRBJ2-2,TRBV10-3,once,CAISSTGLAGRTGELFF,TGTGCCATCAGCTCCACCGGACTAGCGGGAAGGACCGGGGAGCTGTTTTTT
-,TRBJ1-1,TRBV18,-,CASSPLGTEAFF,TGTGCCAGCTCGCCGCTTGGGACTGAAGCTTTCTTT
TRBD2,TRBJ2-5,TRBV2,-,CASRASGNFEETQYF,TGTGCCAGCAGGGCTAGCGGGAATTTCGAAGAGACCCAGTACTTC
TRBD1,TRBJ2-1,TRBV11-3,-,CASSPGQGTFSYNEQFF,TGTGCCAGCAGCCCTGGACAGGGAACCTTTTCCTACAATGAGCAGTTCTTC
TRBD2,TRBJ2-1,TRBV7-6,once,CASSHAGGAGIYNEQFF,TGTGCCAGCAGCCACGCAGGCGGAGCGGGAATATACAATGAGCAGTTCTTC
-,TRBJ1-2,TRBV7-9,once,CASSWMTGTEYGYTF,TGTGCCAGCAGCTGGATGACCGGGACGGAATATGGCTACACCTTC
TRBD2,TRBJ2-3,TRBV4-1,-,CASSRSPGLAGSDTQYF,TGCGCCAGCAGCCGATCTCCGGGACTAGCGGGATCGGATACGCAGTATTTT
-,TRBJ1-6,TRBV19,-,CASSMRGPNSPLHF,TGTGCCAGTAGTATGAGAGGGCCGAATTCACCCCTCCACTTT
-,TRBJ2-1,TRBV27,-,CASSRYSEHEQFF,TGTGCCAGCAGTAGGTATTCGGAGCATGAGCAGTTCTTC
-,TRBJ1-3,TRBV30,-,CAWSVTGPGNTIYF,TGTGCCTGGAGTGTGACGGGGCCGGGAAACACCATATATTTT
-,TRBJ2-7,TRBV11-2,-,CASSQGSAGPYEQYF,TGTGCCAGCAGCCAGGGGTCGGCGGGACCCTACGAGCAGTACTTC
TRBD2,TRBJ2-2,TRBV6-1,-,CASSVGASGNTGELFF,TGTGCCAGCAGTGTCGGAGCTAGCGGCAACACCGGGGAGCTGTTTTTT
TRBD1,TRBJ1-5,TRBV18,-,CASSPGTGSSNQPQHF,TGTGCCAGCTCACCCGGGACAGGGAGTAGCAATCAGCCCCAGCATTTT